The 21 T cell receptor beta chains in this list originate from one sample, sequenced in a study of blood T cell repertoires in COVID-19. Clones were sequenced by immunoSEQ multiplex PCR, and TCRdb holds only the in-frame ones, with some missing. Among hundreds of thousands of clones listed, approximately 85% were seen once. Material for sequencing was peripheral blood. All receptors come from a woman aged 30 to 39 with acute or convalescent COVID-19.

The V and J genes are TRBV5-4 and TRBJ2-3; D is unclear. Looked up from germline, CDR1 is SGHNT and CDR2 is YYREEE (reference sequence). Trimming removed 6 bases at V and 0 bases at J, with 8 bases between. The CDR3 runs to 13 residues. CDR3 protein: CASTQSSTDTQYF. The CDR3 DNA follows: TGTGCCAGCACTCAGTCTAGCACAGATACGCAGTATTTT.

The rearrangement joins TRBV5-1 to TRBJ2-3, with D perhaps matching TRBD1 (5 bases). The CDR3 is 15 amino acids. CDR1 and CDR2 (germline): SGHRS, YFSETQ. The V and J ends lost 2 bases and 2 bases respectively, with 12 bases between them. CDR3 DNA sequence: TGCGCCAGCAGCTTAGACAGTTCCAACACAGATACGCAGTATTTT. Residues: CASSLDSSNTDTQYF.

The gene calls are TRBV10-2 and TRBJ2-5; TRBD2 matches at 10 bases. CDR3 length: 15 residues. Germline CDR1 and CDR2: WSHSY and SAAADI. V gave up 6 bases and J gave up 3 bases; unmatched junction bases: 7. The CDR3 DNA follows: TGCGCCAGCAGCGAGAATGGACTAGCGGAAGAGACCCAGTACTTC. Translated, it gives CASSENGLAEETQYF.

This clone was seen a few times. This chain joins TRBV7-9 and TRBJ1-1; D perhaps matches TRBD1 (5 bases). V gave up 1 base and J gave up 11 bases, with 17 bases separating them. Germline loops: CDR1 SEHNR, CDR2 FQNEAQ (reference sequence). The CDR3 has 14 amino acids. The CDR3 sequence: CASSLEGGAAKAFF. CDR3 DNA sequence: TGTGCCAGCAGCTTAGAGGGCGGGGCAGCTAAGGCTTTCTTT.

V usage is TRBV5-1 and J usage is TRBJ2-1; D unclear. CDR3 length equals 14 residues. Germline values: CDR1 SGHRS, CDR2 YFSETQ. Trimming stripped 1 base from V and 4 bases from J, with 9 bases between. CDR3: CASSLRLMYNEQFF. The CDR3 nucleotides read TGCGCCAGCAGCTTGAGACTGATGTACAATGAGCAGTTCTTC.

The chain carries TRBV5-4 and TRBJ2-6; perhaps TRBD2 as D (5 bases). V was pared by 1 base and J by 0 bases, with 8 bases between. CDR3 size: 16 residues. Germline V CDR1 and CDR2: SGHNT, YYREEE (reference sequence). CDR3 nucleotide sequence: TGTGCCAGCAGCTTGTCCCGGGGCTCTGGGGCCAACGTCCTGACTTTC. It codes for CASSLSRGSGANVLTF. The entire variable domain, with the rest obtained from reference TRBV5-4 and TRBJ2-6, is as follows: ETGVTQSPTHLIKTRGQQVTLRCSSQSGHNTVSWYQQALGQGPQFIFQYYREEENGRGNFPPRFSGLQFPNYSSELNVNALELDDSALYLCASSLSRGSGANVLTFGAGSRLTVL.

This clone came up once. DNA of the CDR3: TGTGCCAGCAGCCGACGCCTGACAGGGAGGTCCTACAATGAGCAGTTCTTC. Its translation: CASSRRLTGRSYNEQFF. The chain is built from TRBV7-9 and TRBJ2-1; the D gene is possibly TRBD1 (7 bases). The CDR3 length is 17 residues. Germline V gives CDR1 SEHNR, CDR2 FQNEAQ (reference sequence). V shed 5 bases and J shed 1 base, with 18 bases lying between them. The entire variable domain, with the rest obtained from reference TRBV7-9 and TRBJ2-1, is as follows: DTGVSQNPRHKITKRGQNVTFRCDPISEHNRLYWYRQTLGQGPEFLTYFQNEAQLEKSRLLSDRFSAERPKGSFSTLEIQRTEQGDSAMYLCASSRRLTGRSYNEQFFGPGTRLTVL.

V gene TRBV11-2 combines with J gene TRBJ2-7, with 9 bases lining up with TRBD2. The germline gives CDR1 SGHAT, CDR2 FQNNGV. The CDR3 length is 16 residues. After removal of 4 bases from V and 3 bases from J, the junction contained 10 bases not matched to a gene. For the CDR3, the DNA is TGTGCCAGCAGCTGGGTACGTAGCGGGAGAATCTACGAGCAGTACTTC. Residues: CASSWVRSGRIYEQYF.

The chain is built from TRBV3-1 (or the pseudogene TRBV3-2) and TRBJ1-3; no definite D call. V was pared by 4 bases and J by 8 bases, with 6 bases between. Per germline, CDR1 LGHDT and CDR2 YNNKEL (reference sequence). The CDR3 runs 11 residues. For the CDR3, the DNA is TGTGCCAGCAGCCTCCGGGACACCATATATTTT. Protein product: CASSLRDTIYF.

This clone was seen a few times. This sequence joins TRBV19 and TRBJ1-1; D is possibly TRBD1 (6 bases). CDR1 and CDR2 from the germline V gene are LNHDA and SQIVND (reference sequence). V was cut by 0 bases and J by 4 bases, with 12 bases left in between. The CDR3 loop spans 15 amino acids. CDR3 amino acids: CASSIDFRGGTEAFF. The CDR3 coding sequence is TGTGCCAGTAGTATAGATTTCAGGGGTGGCACTGAAGCTTTCTTT.

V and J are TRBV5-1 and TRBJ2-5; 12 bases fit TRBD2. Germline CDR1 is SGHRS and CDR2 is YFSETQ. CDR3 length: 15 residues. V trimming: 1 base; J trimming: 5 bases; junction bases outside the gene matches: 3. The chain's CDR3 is CASSLMTSGSETQYF. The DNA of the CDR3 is TGCGCCAGCAGCTTGATGACTAGCGGGAGCGAGACCCAGTACTTC. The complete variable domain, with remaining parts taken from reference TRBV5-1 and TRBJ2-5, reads KAGVTQTPRYLIKTRGQQVTLSCSPISGHRSVSWYQQTPGQGLQFLFEYFSETQRNKGNFPGRFSGRQFSNSRSEMNVSTLELGDSALYLCASSLMTSGSETQYFGPGTRLLVL.

This chain's CDR3 is CASSYAGTGGGYTF. CDR3 in DNA: TGTGCCAGCAGTTACGCCGGGACAGGAGGCGGCTACACCTTC. V and J are TRBV6-2 or TRBV6-3 and TRBJ1-2; 8 nucleotides align to TRBD1. With 2 bases clipped from V and 8 bases from J, the junction kept 7 bases outside the gene matches. Looked up from germline, CDR1 is MNHEY and CDR2 is SVGEGT. This CDR3 region has 14 residues.

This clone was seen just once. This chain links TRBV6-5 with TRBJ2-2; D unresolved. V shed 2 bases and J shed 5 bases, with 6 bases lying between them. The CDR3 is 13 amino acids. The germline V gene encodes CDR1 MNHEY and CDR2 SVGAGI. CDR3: CASSYDLTGELFF. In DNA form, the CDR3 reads TGTGCCAGCAGTTACGACTTGACCGGGGAGCTGTTTTTT.

CDR3 nucleotide sequence: TGTGCCAGCAGCTTAGGTCCCAGCGGGAGGTTATCCTACGAGCAGTACTTC. Translation gives CASSLGPSGRLSYEQYF. The chain has TRBV7-2 and TRBJ2-7, with 9 bases lining up with TRBD2. CDR1 and CDR2 from the germline V gene are SGHTA and FQGNSA. J lost 1 base, V lost 1 base, and 8 bases had no gene match. CDR3 length equals 17 residues.

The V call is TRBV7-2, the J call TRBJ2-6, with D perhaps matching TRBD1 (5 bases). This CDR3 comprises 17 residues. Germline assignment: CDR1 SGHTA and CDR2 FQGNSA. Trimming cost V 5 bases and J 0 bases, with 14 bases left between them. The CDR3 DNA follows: TGTGCCAGCAGCCCGGTAGGGGTTATCTCTGGGGCCAACGTCCTGACTTTC. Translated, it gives CASSPVGVISGANVLTF.

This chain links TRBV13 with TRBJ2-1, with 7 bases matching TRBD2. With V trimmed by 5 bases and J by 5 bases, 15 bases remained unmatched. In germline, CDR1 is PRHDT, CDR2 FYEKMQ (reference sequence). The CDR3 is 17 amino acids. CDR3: CASSPPVWTRNNNEQFF. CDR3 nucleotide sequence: TGTGCCAGCAGCCCCCCGGTATGGACTAGGAATAACAATGAGCAGTTCTTC.

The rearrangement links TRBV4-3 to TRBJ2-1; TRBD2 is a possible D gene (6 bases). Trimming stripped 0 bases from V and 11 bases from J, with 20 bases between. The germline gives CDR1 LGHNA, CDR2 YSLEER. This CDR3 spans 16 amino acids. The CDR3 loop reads CASSQDWEDGTLKQFF. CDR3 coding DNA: TGCGCCAGCAGCCAAGATTGGGAGGACGGGACTTTAAAGCAGTTCTTC.

The CDR3 reads CASQTSGRYNEQFF. The DNA of the CDR3 is TGCGCCAGCCAGACTAGCGGGAGGTACAATGAGCAGTTCTTC. V usage is TRBV10-2 and J usage is TRBJ2-1, with TRBD2 identical over 13 bases. The CDR3 spans 14 residues. J gave up 4 bases and V 8 bases, and 2 bases lay outside the gene matches. Germline CDR1 is WSHSY and CDR2 is SAAADI.

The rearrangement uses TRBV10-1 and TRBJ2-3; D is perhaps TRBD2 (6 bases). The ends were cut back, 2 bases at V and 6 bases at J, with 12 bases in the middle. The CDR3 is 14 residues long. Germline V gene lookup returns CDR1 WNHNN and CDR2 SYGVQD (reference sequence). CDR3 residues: CASSEVSSADTQYF. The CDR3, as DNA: TGCGCCAGCAGTGAGGTGTCTAGCGCTGATACGCAGTATTTT.

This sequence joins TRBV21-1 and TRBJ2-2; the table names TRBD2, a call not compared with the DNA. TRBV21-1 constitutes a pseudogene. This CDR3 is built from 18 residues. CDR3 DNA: TGTGCCAGCAGCAAAGCGCCAGCGGGGGGATGGAACACCGGGGAGCTGTTTTTT. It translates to CASSKAPAGGWNTGELFF.

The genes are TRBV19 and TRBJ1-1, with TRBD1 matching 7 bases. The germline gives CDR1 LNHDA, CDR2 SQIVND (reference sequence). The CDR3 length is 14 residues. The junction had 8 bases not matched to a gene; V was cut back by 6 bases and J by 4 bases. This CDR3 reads CASRTRTGSTEAFF. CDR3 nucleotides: TGTGCCAGTAGGACACGGACAGGAAGCACTGAAGCTTTCTTT. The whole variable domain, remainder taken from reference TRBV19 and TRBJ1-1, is DGGITQSPKYLFRKEGQNVTLSCEQNLNHDAMYWYRQDPGQGLRLIYYSQIVNDFQKGDIAEGYSVSREKKESFPLTVTSAQKNPTAFYLCASRTRTGSTEAFFGQGTRLTVV.